The rows below give T cell receptor beta chains drawn from one sample of a study of PD-1 blockade in classical Hodgkin lymphoma. Only in-frame clones appear in the TCRdb table, and some are missing; sequencing was by immunoSEQ multiplex PCR. This repertoire shows 65,000 to 95,000 clones, 75% to 90% found once; its top ten account for approximately 22%. The source material was peripheral blood mononuclear cells (PBMCs), sampled at baseline. Receptors originate from a human donor with classical Hodgkin lymphoma. CDR3s include the opening cysteine and the closing phenylalanine or tryptophan. The order of the fields is J gene, D gene, clone size, V gene, CDR3 protein, CDR3 DNA. D genes are given only for firm matches. Rows give clone size only sometimes, using once, few, many, or a class for an expanded clone.

>TRBJ1-4|-|-|TRBV18
CASSPRDSYSEGNEKLFF
TGTGCCAGCTCACCGCGCGACAGCTACTCCGAGGGGAATGAAAAACTGTTTTTT
>TRBJ2-7|TRBD1|-|TRBV10-3
CAMMNPGTGRYEQYF
TGTGCCATGATGAACCCCGGGACAGGGAGGTACGAGCAGTACTTC
>TRBJ2-5|TRBD1|-|TRBV28
CASSPLKDRAQGTQYF
TGTGCCAGCAGCCCCCTAAAGGACAGGGCCCAAGGGACCCAGTACTTC
>TRBJ2-1|TRBD1|-|TRBV4-3
CASSQETGQGALNEQFF
TGCGCCAGCAGCCAAGAAACCGGACAGGGGGCTCTCAATGAGCAGTTCTTC
>TRBJ1-2|TRBD1|-|TRBV5-1
CASSSSGGDRDRYYGYTF
TGCGCCAGCAGCTCCAGCGGGGGGGACCGGGACAGGTACTATGGCTACACCTTC
>TRBJ2-7|TRBD1|-|TRBV18
CASSQGTETYEQYF
TGTGCCAGCTCACAAGGGACAGAAACCTACGAGCAGTACTTC
>TRBJ2-3|-|-|TRBV4-3
CASSTGDTQYF
TGCGCCAGCTCGACGGGCGATACGCAGTATTTT
>TRBJ2-7|-|-|TRBV7-6
CASSLGAEGKQYF
TGTGCCAGCAGCTTAGGGGCGGAGGGGAAACAGTACTTC
>TRBJ1-1|-|-|TRBV30
CAWMQAGVSKAFF
TGTGCCTGGATGCAGGCCGGGGTTTCGAAAGCTTTCTTT
>TRBJ2-1|TRBD2|-|TRBV19
CASSTGTSASYNEQFF
TGTGCCAGTAGTACAGGGACTAGCGCCTCCTACAATGAGCAGTTCTTC
>TRBJ1-2|-|-|TRBV2
CASSTTAITYGYTF
TGTGCCAGCAGTACAACAGCGATAACCTATGGCTACACCTTC
>TRBJ2-1|-|-|TRBV7-2
CASSLEVRAPYNEQFF
TGTGCCAGCAGCTTAGAAGTCCGGGCCCCCTACAATGAGCAGTTCTTC
>TRBJ2-3|-|-|TRBV13
CASSRDVTGTDTQYF
TGTGCCAGCAGCCGGGACGTAACGGGCACAGATACGCAGTATTTT
>TRBJ1-5|-|-|TRBV11-3
CASSLAPLQGLVSNQPQHF
TGTGCCAGCAGCTTAGCCCCCCTACAGGGTTTGGTGAGCAATCAGCCCCAGCATTTT
>TRBJ2-2|-|-|TRBV27
CASSLNPGELFF
TGTGCCAGCAGTTTAAATCCCGGGGAGCTGTTTTTT
>TRBJ1-1|TRBD1|-|TRBV2
CAKRGPGTEAFF
TGTGCCAAGAGGGGGCCGGGAACTGAAGCTTTCTTT
>TRBJ2-7|-|-|TRBV4-1
CASSQEVGVYEQYF
TGCGCCAGCAGCCAAGAAGTAGGGGTCTACGAGCAGTACTTC
>TRBJ1-1|-|-|TRBV27
CASSPTTVTNEAFF
TGTGCCAGCAGTCCAACGACGGTAACGAATGAAGCTTTCTTT
>TRBJ2-7|-|-|TRBV6-6
CASSDYRSSYEQYF
TGTGCCAGCAGTGACTACAGGAGCTCCTACGAGCAGTACTTC
>TRBJ1-5|-|-|TRBV2
CASRSDQPQHF
TGTGCCAGCAGGAGCGATCAGCCCCAGCATTTT
>TRBJ2-3|TRBD2|-|TRBV2
CASRTLAGRDTQYF
TGTGCCAGCAGGACGCTAGCGGGCCGAGATACGCAGTATTTT
>TRBJ1-1|-|-|TRBV11-1
CASSFRIGAGNTEAFF
TGTGCCAGCAGCTTTAGGATCGGGGCGGGGAACACTGAAGCTTTCTTT
>TRBJ1-3|-|-|TRBV6-1
CASSFSSGNTIYF
TGTGCCAGCAGTTTCAGCTCTGGAAACACCATATATTTT
>TRBJ2-7|-|-|TRBV2
CASSVGPLRYEQYF
TGTGCCAGCAGTGTCGGGCCGCTCCGCTACGAGCAGTACTTC
>TRBJ1-5|-|few|TRBV30
CAWSVNTGNQPQHF
TGTGCCTGGAGTGTGAATACGGGGAATCAGCCCCAGCATTTT
>TRBJ2-7|-|-|TRBV4-3
CASSQRRQTYEQYF
TGCGCCAGCAGCCAAAGAAGACAGACCTACGAGCAGTACTTC
>TRBJ1-1|-|-|TRBV7-9
CASSLGEGRDTEAFF
TGTGCCAGCAGCTTAGGGGAGGGGCGGGACACTGAAGCTTTCTTT
>TRBJ1-4|-|-|TRBV2
CASTLLPAGRGEKLFF
TGTGCCAGCACCCTCCTCCCGGCAGGGAGAGGTGAAAAACTGTTTTTT
>TRBJ2-1|TRBD2|once|TRBV2
CASSGYTSGRGYNEQFF
TGTGCCAGCAGTGGCTACACTAGCGGGAGGGGTTACAATGAGCAGTTCTTC
>TRBJ1-2|TRBD1|-|TRBV27
CASSLSGQGGGYTF
TGTGCCAGCAGTTTATCGGGACAGGGAGGTGGCTACACCTTC
>TRBJ2-2|-|-|TRBV5-6
CASSLDTGELFF
TGTGCCAGCAGCTTGGACACCGGGGAGCTGTTTTTT
>TRBJ2-1|TRBD2|-|TRBV27
CASSLWVSGGFYNEQFF
TGTGCCAGCAGTTTATGGGTTTCGGGAGGTTTCTACAATGAGCAGTTCTTC
>TRBJ1-1|TRBD1|-|TRBV7-2
CASSKDRGLLEAFF
TGTGCCAGCAGCAAGGACAGGGGGTTGCTTGAAGCTTTCTTT
>TRBJ1-1|-|once|TRBV19
CASSPYDWLTEAFF
TGTGCCAGTAGTCCGTATGACTGGCTCACTGAAGCTTTCTTT
>TRBJ1-3|-|-|TRBV7-2
CASSLGSSGNTIYF
TGTGCCAGCAGCTTAGGCAGCTCTGGAAACACCATATATTTT
>TRBJ2-1|-|-|TRBV27
CASSFERPTGEQFF
TGTGCCAGCAGTTTCGAGCGACCCACGGGTGAGCAGTTCTTC
>TRBJ1-5|-|-|TRBV18
CASSSFGVNSNQPQHF
TGTGCCAGCTCAAGCTTTGGCGTTAATAGCAATCAGCCCCAGCATTTT
>TRBJ2-2|-|once|TRBV11-2
CASSLRLANTGELFF
TGTGCCAGCAGCTTAAGACTAGCGAACACCGGGGAGCTGTTTTTT
>TRBJ1-1|-|-|TRBV4-3
CASSQVANTEAFF
TGCGCCAGCAGCCAAGTTGCCAACACTGAAGCTTTCTTT
>TRBJ2-1|-|-|TRBV5-5
CASSYLLALAYNEQFF
TGTGCCAGCAGCTACTTGTTAGCCCTCGCATACAATGAGCAGTTCTTC
>TRBJ1-1|-|once|TRBV6-5
CASSYSRFEAFF
TGTGCCAGCAGTTACTCAAGATTTGAAGCTTTCTTT
>TRBJ2-1|-|-|TRBV30
CAWSVGTAYNEQFF
TGTGCCTGGAGTGTAGGGACGGCTTACAATGAGCAGTTCTTC